A selection of T cell receptor beta chains follows, all from one sample in a study of post-analysis software for immune sequencing data. TCRdb reprocessed the PCR reads with MiXCR, giving one entry per CDR3 protein. This table holds roughly 700,000 distinct CDR3 sequences, roughly 30% found once. The material sequenced was blood. The receptors here all came from a girl aged 10-17 years with multiple sclerosis. CDR3s include the opening cysteine and the closing phenylalanine or tryptophan. The D gene is left open where the match is weak. Not every row has a clone size; where given, it reads once, few, many or a size class.

clone size: once; D gene: TRBD1; V gene: TRBV15; J gene: TRBJ1-2; CDR3 DNA: TGTGCCACCAGCAACAGGGGGGTGGATGGCTACACCTTC; CDR3 protein: CATSNRGVDGYTF
clone size: .; D gene: TRBD2; V gene: TRBV3-1; J gene: TRBJ2-5; CDR3 DNA: TGTGCCAGCAGCCGTCGGGGAGCTAGCGGGGGCAACCAAGAGACCCAGTACTTC; CDR3 protein: CASSRRGASGGNQETQYF
clone size: .; D gene: TRBD1; V gene: TRBV10-3; J gene: TRBJ1-1; CDR3 DNA: TGTGCCATCAGTGAGCAGGGGGCTGGTTGGACTGAAGCTTTCTTT; CDR3 protein: CAISEQGAGWTEAFF
clone size: few; D gene: .; V gene: TRBV20-1; J gene: TRBJ2-1; CDR3 DNA: TGCAGTGCTCCCCCGGGCAGGGGGCGAGCGGGGTCCTACAATGAGCAGTTCTTC; CDR3 protein: CSAPPGRGRAGSYNEQFF
clone size: few; D gene: .; V gene: TRBV24-1; J gene: TRBJ2-5; CDR3 DNA: TGTGCCACCAGTGATTTATACAGGGACCAAGAGACCCAGTACTTC; CDR3 protein: CATSDLYRDQETQYF
clone size: .; D gene: .; V gene: TRBV20-1; J gene: TRBJ2-3; CDR3 DNA: TGCAGTGGAGTGAGACTCAAAAGCACAGATACGCAGTATTTT; CDR3 protein: CSGVRLKSTDTQYF
clone size: .; D gene: TRBD1; V gene: TRBV25-1; J gene: TRBJ1-4; CDR3 DNA: TGTGCCAGCAGTGATCAGGACAGGCCGGGAGAAAAACTGTTTTTT; CDR3 protein: CASSDQDRPGEKLFF
clone size: .; D gene: TRBD1; V gene: TRBV3-1; J gene: TRBJ1-2; CDR3 DNA: TGTGCCAGCAGCCATCCCAGCCGACAGGGGGCCAACTATGGCTACACCTTC; CDR3 protein: CASSHPSRQGANYGYTF
clone size: few; D gene: TRBD1; V gene: TRBV6-6; J gene: TRBJ2-3; CDR3 DNA: TGTGCCAGCAGTTATCGACAGGGAATAGATACGCAGTATTTT; CDR3 protein: CASSYRQGIDTQYF
clone size: .; D gene: TRBD2; V gene: TRBV20-1; J gene: TRBJ2-7; CDR3 DNA: TGCAGTGCCGTCGGAGCGGGAGGCTCCTACGAGCAGTACTTC; CDR3 protein: CSAVGAGGSYEQYF
clone size: once; D gene: TRBD2; V gene: TRBV9; J gene: TRBJ2-1; CDR3 DNA: TGTGCCAGCAGCGTAGCGGCTAGCGGGAGTAAGAATGAGCAGTTCTTC; CDR3 protein: CASSVAASGSKNEQFF
clone size: .; D gene: TRBD1; V gene: TRBV11-2; J gene: TRBJ1-6; CDR3 DNA: TGTGCCAGCAGCCCAGACAGGGGGTCACCCCTCCACTTT; CDR3 protein: CASSPDRGSPLHF
clone size: few; D gene: TRBD1; V gene: TRBV28; J gene: TRBJ1-5; CDR3 DNA: TGTGCCAGCAATTACAGGGGGGGCAATCAGCCCCAGCATTTT; CDR3 protein: CASNYRGGNQPQHF
clone size: .; D gene: TRBD1; V gene: TRBV3-1; J gene: TRBJ2-7; CDR3 DNA: TGTGCCAGCAGCCAAGATGCGACAGGGGGCTACGAGCAGTACTTC; CDR3 protein: CASSQDATGGYEQYF
clone size: .; D gene: .; V gene: TRBV7-2; J gene: TRBJ2-7; CDR3 DNA: TGTGCCAGCAGCTCGAGGATGACCCCCTACGAGCAGTACTTC; CDR3 protein: CASSSRMTPYEQYF
clone size: few; D gene: .; V gene: TRBV4-3; J gene: TRBJ1-1; CDR3 DNA: TGCGCCAGCAGCCAAGTAGCCAGTATGAACACTGAAGCTTTCTTT; CDR3 protein: CASSQVASMNTEAFF
clone size: .; D gene: TRBD1; V gene: TRBV27; J gene: TRBJ2-5; CDR3 DNA: TGTGCCAGCAGGGCGACAGGGGGCGGCGAGACCCAGTACTTC; CDR3 protein: CASRATGGGETQYF
clone size: .; D gene: TRBD1; V gene: TRBV5-8; J gene: TRBJ2-7; CDR3 DNA: TGTGCCAGCAGGACGACAGGGCTCGGATCCTACGAGCAGTACTTC; CDR3 protein: CASRTTGLGSYEQYF
clone size: .; D gene: TRBD1; V gene: TRBV5-1; J gene: TRBJ2-3; CDR3 DNA: TGCGCCAGCAGCAGAGCTTCCGGGACAGGGGGCCTCCCTAGCACAGATACGCAGTATTTT; CDR3 protein: CASSRASGTGGLPSTDTQYF
clone size: .; D gene: .; V gene: TRBV5-1; J gene: TRBJ2-5; CDR3 DNA: TGCGCCAGCAGCTTGGAAGGCAATGAGCAGTACTTC; CDR3 protein: CASSLEGNEQYF
clone size: few; D gene: .; V gene: TRBV19; J gene: TRBJ2-5; CDR3 DNA: TGTGCCGGTAGGATAGGCAATGAGCAGTACTTC; CDR3 protein: CAGRIGNEQYF
clone size: .; D gene: .; V gene: TRBV2; J gene: TRBJ2-1; CDR3 DNA: TGTGCCAGCACGGAGGGGGCGATTCGGTACGAGCAGTTCTTC; CDR3 protein: CASTEGAIRYEQFF
clone size: .; D gene: TRBD1; V gene: TRBV7-2; J gene: TRBJ2-6; CDR3 DNA: TGTGCCAGCAGCTTGGCGACAGGGGGCCCCAACGTCCTGACTTTC; CDR3 protein: CASSLATGGPNVLTF
clone size: .; D gene: TRBD1; V gene: TRBV29-1; J gene: TRBJ1-1; CDR3 DNA: TGCAGCGCAACATCGACAGGGTTGGGCACTGAAGCTTTCTTT; CDR3 protein: CSATSTGLGTEAFF
clone size: .; D gene: TRBD1; V gene: TRBV7-6; J gene: TRBJ2-5; CDR3 DNA: TGTGCCAGCAGCCTCCTACAGGGGGCTAGTGCGGGGGAGACCCAGTACTTC; CDR3 protein: CASSLLQGASAGETQYF
clone size: .; D gene: TRBD1; V gene: TRBV3-1; J gene: TRBJ2-7; CDR3 DNA: TGTGCCAGCAGCTTCCACACCGGGACAGGGCTTACTGAGCAGTACTTC; CDR3 protein: CASSFHTGTGLTEQYF
clone size: .; D gene: .; V gene: TRBV14; J gene: TRBJ2-1; CDR3 DNA: TGTGCCAGCAGCCTATCCGGGCCCACCAACACCTACAATGAGCAGTTCTTC; CDR3 protein: CASSLSGPTNTYNEQFF
clone size: .; D gene: .; V gene: TRBV6-5; J gene: TRBJ2-6; CDR3 DNA: TGTGCCAGCAGTTACTTTGCCGGGTCTGGGGCCAACGTCCTGACTTTC; CDR3 protein: CASSYFAGSGANVLTF
clone size: .; D gene: .; V gene: TRBV18; J gene: TRBJ2-1; CDR3 DNA: TGTGCCAGCTCGACCAACCAGGGCTCATACAATGAGCAGTTCTTC; CDR3 protein: CASSTNQGSYNEQFF
clone size: .; D gene: TRBD2; V gene: TRBV20-1; J gene: TRBJ2-7; CDR3 DNA: TGCAGTGCTAGAGATTATAAGACTAGCCCCTACGAGCAGTACTTC; CDR3 protein: CSARDYKTSPYEQYF
clone size: few; D gene: TRBD2; V gene: TRBV10-1; J gene: TRBJ2-3; CDR3 DNA: TGCGCCAGCAGTGAGACACTAGCGGCTAGCACAGATACGCAGTATTTT; CDR3 protein: CASSETLAASTDTQYF
clone size: .; D gene: .; V gene: TRBV29-1; J gene: TRBJ2-5; CDR3 DNA: TGCAGCGTAGTCAGGGTTGAGCAGTACTTC; CDR3 protein: CSVVRVEQYF
clone size: many; D gene: .; V gene: TRBV27; J gene: TRBJ2-7; CDR3 DNA: TGTGCCAGCAGTAAGAACTACGAGCAGTACTTC; CDR3 protein: CASSKNYEQYF
clone size: few; D gene: .; V gene: TRBV12-3/TRBV12-4; J gene: TRBJ1-6; CDR3 DNA: TGTGCCAGCAGCAACAGGCGGGAGTCACCCCTCCACTTT; CDR3 protein: CASSNRRESPLHF
clone size: .; D gene: .; V gene: TRBV7-2; J gene: TRBJ2-3; CDR3 DNA: TGTGCCAGCAGCATCAGCGGATCTAGCACAGATACGCAGTATTTT; CDR3 protein: CASSISGSSTDTQYF
clone size: .; D gene: .; V gene: TRBV5-1; J gene: TRBJ2-6; CDR3 DNA: TGCGCCAGCAGCTTGAGTGACAGAACCGACTCTGGGGCCAACGTCCTGACTTTC; CDR3 protein: CASSLSDRTDSGANVLTF
clone size: few; D gene: TRBD2; V gene: TRBV11-2; J gene: TRBJ2-5; CDR3 DNA: TGTGCCAGCAGCTTTCTAGCGGGGGGCCTGGGAGAGACCCAGTACTTC; CDR3 protein: CASSFLAGGLGETQYF
clone size: few; D gene: TRBD1; V gene: TRBV2; J gene: TRBJ2-7; CDR3 DNA: TGTGCCAGCAGAGGGACAGGCGAGCAGTACTTC; CDR3 protein: CASRGTGEQYF
clone size: few; D gene: TRBD2; V gene: TRBV19; J gene: TRBJ2-1; CDR3 DNA: TGTGCCAGTAGTATAGATCACGCTAGCGGGAGGCCACAGTTCTTC; CDR3 protein: CASSIDHASGRPQFF
clone size: .; D gene: .; V gene: TRBV5-1; J gene: TRBJ2-3; CDR3 DNA: TGCGCCAGTACACTGGGACATATCGTCGCAGATACGCAGTATTTT; CDR3 protein: CASTLGHIVADTQYF
clone size: .; D gene: .; V gene: TRBV7-2; J gene: TRBJ2-1; CDR3 DNA: TGTGCCAGCAGCTTAGTATCGCCCAACAATGAGCAGTTCTTC; CDR3 protein: CASSLVSPNNEQFF
clone size: .; D gene: .; V gene: TRBV5-1; J gene: TRBJ2-3; CDR3 DNA: TGCGCCAGCAGCTCCCATTCCGCGGCAGATACGCAGTATTTT; CDR3 protein: CASSSHSAADTQYF
clone size: .; D gene: .; V gene: TRBV5-1; J gene: TRBJ1-5; CDR3 DNA: TGCGCCAGCAGCTTGGTCGGGGGTGCGAATCAGCCCCAGCATTTT; CDR3 protein: CASSLVGGANQPQHF
clone size: .; D gene: .; V gene: TRBV4-2; J gene: TRBJ2-4; CDR3 DNA: TGTGCCAGCAGTCAAGAGACAGCGACGATAGCCAAAAACATTCAGTACTTC; CDR3 protein: CASSQETATIAKNIQYF
clone size: .; D gene: TRBD2; V gene: TRBV4-1; J gene: TRBJ2-3; CDR3 DNA: TGCGCCAGCAGCCAAGAGATGGTTGGACTAGCGGGAGATACAGATACGCAGTATTTT; CDR3 protein: CASSQEMVGLAGDTDTQYF
clone size: few; D gene: .; V gene: TRBV20-1; J gene: TRBJ2-1; CDR3 DNA: TGCAGTGCCGCCGACGGGGGAGAGTACAATGAGCAGTTCTTC; CDR3 protein: CSAADGGEYNEQFF
clone size: .; D gene: .; V gene: TRBV15; J gene: TRBJ1-1; CDR3 DNA: TGTGCCACCAGGGACAAAGAGGGGCTTTGGTACACTGAAGCTTTCTTT; CDR3 protein: CATRDKEGLWYTEAFF
clone size: few; D gene: TRBD1; V gene: TRBV29-1; J gene: TRBJ2-5; CDR3 DNA: TGCAGCGTCACAGTGGACAGGGCCATTCAAGAGACCCAGTACTTC; CDR3 protein: CSVTVDRAIQETQYF
clone size: many; D gene: .; V gene: TRBV4-1; J gene: TRBJ2-4; CDR3 DNA: TGCGCCAGCAGCCCAACGGACGCTAACCTAGCCAAAAACATTCAGTACTTC; CDR3 protein: CASSPTDANLAKNIQYF
clone size: .; D gene: TRBD2; V gene: TRBV20-1; J gene: TRBJ2-1; CDR3 DNA: TGCAGTGCTTGGCGGCGGAGCGGGGGGTGGACCTACAATGAGCAGTTCTTC; CDR3 protein: CSAWRRSGGWTYNEQFF
clone size: few; D gene: TRBD2; V gene: TRBV9; J gene: TRBJ2-5; CDR3 DNA: TGTGCCAGCAGCGGCCGGGAGGGAGAGACCCAGTACTTC; CDR3 protein: CASSGREGETQYF
clone size: .; D gene: .; V gene: TRBV5-1; J gene: TRBJ2-3; CDR3 DNA: TGCGCCAGCAGCTTGGAGGACGCTAGCACAGATACGCAGTATTTT; CDR3 protein: CASSLEDASTDTQYF
clone size: .; D gene: .; V gene: TRBV20-1; J gene: TRBJ1-1; CDR3 DNA: TGCAGTGCTAGTTCAGGGAACACTGAAGCTTTCTTT; CDR3 protein: CSASSGNTEAFF
clone size: few; D gene: .; V gene: TRBV20-1; J gene: TRBJ2-3; CDR3 DNA: TGCAGTGCTAGGGATGGGTCCCGCACAGATACGCAGTATTTT; CDR3 protein: CSARDGSRTDTQYF